The T cell receptor (beta chain) described here comes from a study of cytomegalovirus exposure and HLA in healthy donors. PCR amplification relied on 60 Vbeta primers (plus 13 Jbeta primers). Method: immunoSEQ multiplex PCR; TCRdb's copy keeps in-frame clones and lacks some. This table holds around 100,000 clones, around 85% found once. The CDR3 covers 17 residues. Trimming left V 4 bases short and J 0 bases short, with 16 bases between. Germline CDR1 and CDR2: SGHDN and FVKESK. This TCR came from a man aged 40-50 years in good health and CMV-seropositive. The chain has TRBV14 and TRBJ2-4; TRBD2 is a possible D gene (5 bases). The source material was PBMCs. The CDR3 DNA reads as TGTGCCAGCAGCCCCCGGGGAGTCCTCATAGCCAAAAACATTCAGTACTTC. Its translation: CASSPRGVLIAKNIQYF.